The 30 T cell receptor beta chains below come from one sample, sequenced in a study of cytomegalovirus exposure and HLA in healthy donors. It was with 60 Vbeta and 13 Jbeta primers that the PCR ran. Sequencing used immunoSEQ multiplex PCR; TCRdb keeps in-frame clones, though not all of them. The sample yields approximately 69,000 clones, roughly 74% seen once. The sequencing input was PBMCs. Receptor source: a woman in her twenties or thirties in good health and CMV-seropositive.

The chain carries TRBV16 and TRBJ2-1; TRBD1 is a possible D gene (5 bases). V was clipped by 4 bases and J by 4 bases, with 17 bases between them. Germline lookup yields CDR1 KGHSY and CDR2 FQNENV. There are 16 residues in the CDR3. CDR3 nucleotide sequence: TGTGCCAGCAGCCTTAAGGGGTGGGCCCCTTACAATGAGCAGTTCTTC. This encodes CASSLKGWAPYNEQFF. Using reference TRBV16 and TRBJ2-1 for the parts outside the CDR3, the full variable domain is GEEVAQTPKHLVRGEGQKAKLYCAPIKGHSYVFWYQQVLKNEFKFLISFQNENVFDETGMPKERFSAKCLPNSPCSLEIQATKLEDSAVYFCASSLKGWAPYNEQFFGPGTRLTVL.

The rearrangement joins TRBV30 to TRBJ1-4; tentatively, D is TRBD1 (5 bases). Per germline, CDR1 GTSNPN and CDR2 SVGIG (reference sequence). This CDR3 contains 13 residues. Trimming took 5 bases from V and 5 from J, leaving 12 bases between them. CDR3 amino acids: CAWARGGNEKLFF. The CDR3, as DNA: TGTGCCTGGGCAAGGGGCGGCAATGAAAAACTGTTTTTT.

This rearrangement joins TRBV7-9 to TRBJ1-5; D possibly corresponds to TRBD1 (5 bases). The V end was cut by 5 bases, the J end by 0 bases, with 8 bases between. Germline CDR1 and CDR2: SEHNR and FQNEAQ (reference sequence). The CDR3 covers 14 residues. CDR3 sequence: CASSRTSSNQPQHF. The CDR3 nucleotides read TGTGCCAGCAGCCGGACATCTAGCAATCAGCCCCAGCATTTT.

The chain combines TRBV30 with TRBJ2-7; TRBD2 agrees at 11 bases. Germline V CDR1 and CDR2: GTSNPN, SVGIG (reference sequence). After removal of 3 bases from V and 2 bases from J, the junction contained 3 bases not matched to a gene. The CDR3 is 14 residues long. CDR3 coding DNA: TGTGCCTGGAGCCTAGCGGGAGGACCCTACGAGCAGTACTTC. Amino acid sequence: CAWSLAGGPYEQYF.

The gene calls are TRBV15 and TRBJ1-2; D gene uncertain. V lost 0 bases to trimming and J lost 4 bases, with 12 bases between them. Germline CDR1 and CDR2: LNHNV and YYDKDF (reference sequence). The CDR3 consists of 15 residues. The CDR3 loop reads CATSRDYGFGYGYTF. For the CDR3, the DNA is TGTGCCACCAGCAGAGACTACGGGTTCGGCTATGGCTACACCTTC.

The chain combines TRBV28 with TRBJ1-2; tentative D call: TRBD1 (5 bases). Between the trimmed V and J ends, which lost 3 bases and 3 bases, there was a span of 8 bases. From germline, CDR1 is MDHEN and CDR2 SYDVKM. CDR3 length equals 13 residues. For the CDR3, the DNA is TGTGCCAGCAGTTTGGGGGGGGACTATGGCTACACCTTC. Its protein is CASSLGGDYGYTF.

The rearrangement uses TRBV4-1 and TRBJ2-7; D is possibly TRBD1 (6 bases). V was cut by 4 bases and J by 6 bases, with 10 bases left in between. Germline V gene lookup returns CDR1 MGHRA and CDR2 YSYEKL. The CDR3 consists of 12 residues. CDR3: CASSPQGSEQYF. DNA for the CDR3: TGCGCCAGCAGCCCCCAGGGGAGCGAGCAGTACTTC.

This clone was seen more than once but under ten times. The chain couples TRBV12-5 to TRBJ2-7, with 9 nucleotides matching TRBD1. Germline trimming cut 2 bases from V and 2 bases from J; bases unmatched to any gene: 4. Germline CDR1 is LGHNT and CDR2 is FRNRAP. The CDR3 is 15 residues long. The CDR3 here is CASGLPRTGAYEQYF. The DNA for the CDR3 is TGTGCTAGTGGTTTGCCCCGGACAGGGGCCTACGAGCAGTACTTC.

This clone was seen more than once but under ten times. The gene calls are TRBV9 and TRBJ1-2; D remains unclear. V was cut by 4 bases and J by 7 bases, with 14 bases left in between. The CDR3 is 13 amino acids. Germline assignment: CDR1 SGDLS and CDR2 YYNGEE. The CDR3 nucleotides read TGTGCCAGCAGCCTGCGGGAAGAGGCTGGCTACACCTTC. Protein: CASSLREEAGYTF.

V and J are TRBV21-1 and TRBJ1-2; TRBD1 is the table's D call, not checked against the DNA. TRBV21-1 is flagged as a pseudogene. The CDR3 contains 13 residues. CDR3 in amino acids: CASSKQGAPGYTF. CDR3 in DNA: TGTGCCAGCAGCAAACAGGGGGCGCCTGGCTACACCTTC.

V is TRBV7-8 and J is TRBJ1-4; D is unresolved. Looked up from germline, CDR1 is SGHVS and CDR2 is FQNEAQ. With 4 bases removed from V and 4 bases from J, the gap between germline ends came to 10 bases. The CDR3 has 14 residues. The CDR3 region has the DNA TGTGCCAGCAGCTCGTCCCGGGGTAATGAAAAACTGTTTTTT. Translation: CASSSSRGNEKLFF.

The CDR3 nucleotides are TGTGCCAGCAGCCCCAGGGAGGTTAGCTACGAGCAGTACTTC. Amino acid sequence: CASSPREVSYEQYF. The chain recombines TRBV6-5 with TRBJ2-7, with a tentative D call TRBD2 (6 bases). From germline, CDR1 is MNHEY and CDR2 SVGAGI. The CDR3 spans 14 residues. Trimming pared 6 bases from V and 3 bases from J, leaving 15 bases between.

The gene calls are TRBV28 and TRBJ1-1, with 11 bases that match TRBD1. V lost 5 bases and J lost 7; bases outside the gene matches: 6. The germline gives CDR1 MDHEN, CDR2 SYDVKM. This CDR3 has 14 residues. CDR3 nucleotide sequence: TGTGCCAGCAGTGGGACAGGGGGAGAAGTTGAAGCTTTCTTT. It yields the protein CASSGTGGEVEAFF.

This clone was seen just once. The rearrangement joins TRBV29-1 to TRBJ1-2; D gene unclear. Germline CDR1 SQVTM, CDR2 ANQGSEA. Trimming removed 4 bases at V and 2 bases at J, with 17 bases between. CDR3 length equals 15 residues. Here the CDR3 DNA reads TGCAGCGTTGGGGCCCCAGGAGGTAACAACTATGGCTACACCTTC. Translated, it gives CSVGAPGGNNYGYTF. Looking up the rest from reference TRBV29-1 and TRBJ1-2 gives the full variable domain: SAVISQKPSRDICQRGTSLTIQCQVDSQVTMMFWYRQQPGQSLTLIATANQGSEATYESGFVIDKFPISRPNLTFSTLTVSNMSPEDSSIYLCSVGAPGGNNYGYTFGSGTRLTVV.

This rearrangement joins TRBV11-2 to TRBJ2-5, with D tentatively TRBD2 (6 bases). The CDR3 is made up of 14 amino acids. Trimming removed 0 bases from V and 5 bases from J, with 10 bases in between. The germline V gene encodes CDR1 SGHAT and CDR2 FQNNGV. CDR3 sequence reads: CASSLDGSGETQYF. Here the CDR3 DNA reads TGTGCCAGCAGCTTAGACGGGAGCGGGGAGACCCAGTACTTC.

The sample holds a few counts of this clone. The chain uses TRBV6-1 and TRBJ2-7; 9 bases fit TRBD2. Germline V lookup: CDR1 MNHNS, CDR2 SASEGT. CDR3 size: 14 residues. The junction had 7 bases not matched to a gene; V was cut back by 8 bases and J by 2 bases. The CDR3 sequence: CASCPAGGPYEQYF. The CDR3 DNA sequence: TGTGCCAGCTGCCCAGCGGGAGGCCCCTACGAGCAGTACTTC.

The CDR3 region has the DNA TGTGCCAGCACATTGGGCCGTAGCAATCAGCCCCAGCATTTT. It is translated as CASTLGRSNQPQHF. The chain has TRBV28 and TRBJ1-5; D gene uncertain. The V end lost 7 bases, the J end lost 0 bases, and 10 bases lay between the germline ends. CDR1 MDHEN and CDR2 SYDVKM come from the germline V gene. The CDR3 spans 14 residues.

The chain combines TRBV2 with TRBJ1-2; a weak D match, TRBD1 (6 bases). V shed 6 bases and J shed 2 bases, with 10 bases lying between them. This CDR3 comprises 13 residues. CDR1 and CDR2 from the germline V gene are SNHLY and FYNNEI. CDR3 DNA sequence: TGTGCCAGCAGCTTAGACAGGAACTATGGCTACACCTTC. Protein sequence: CASSLDRNYGYTF.

The rearrangement uses TRBV29-1 and TRBJ1-2; 8 nucleotides align to TRBD1. This CDR3 is 13 amino acids long. Germline CDR1 SQVTM, CDR2 ANQGSEA. V lost 7 bases and J lost 8; bases outside the gene matches: 12. The CDR3 region has the DNA TGCAGCGCTAGGGGACTGACAGGGGAGGGCTACACCTTC. Protein product: CSARGLTGEGYTF.

CDR3 nucleotide sequence: TGCGCCAGCAGCCAAGGACTAGTTAAAGAGACCCAGTACTTC. Amino acids: CASSQGLVKETQYF. The chain carries TRBV4-1 and TRBJ2-5; D perhaps matches TRBD2 (6 bases). Germline V gene lookup returns CDR1 MGHRA and CDR2 YSYEKL. With 1 base removed from V and 3 bases from J, the gap between germline ends came to 9 bases. The CDR3 is 14 residues long.

This clone appeared once. The rearrangement links TRBV7-9 to TRBJ1-2, with D tentatively TRBD1 (6 bases). CDR3 length: 14 amino acids. Germline CDR1 SEHNR, CDR2 FQNEAQ (reference sequence). V lost 7 bases and J 7 bases, leaving 19 bases between the germline ends. The CDR3 spells CASTIRQALGGYTF. The CDR3 nucleotides read TGTGCCAGCACCATCAGACAGGCGCTGGGTGGCTACACCTTC.

The V gene is TRBV11-3, the J gene TRBJ1-1; D is perhaps TRBD1 (5 bases). The CDR3 extends over 13 amino acids. Between the trimmed V and J ends, which lost 4 bases and 1 base, there was a span of 7 bases. CDR1 is SGHNT and CDR2 is YENEEA in the germline V gene. This chain's CDR3 is CASSSQGNTEAFF. Here the CDR3 DNA reads TGTGCCAGCAGCTCCCAGGGGAACACTGAAGCTTTCTTT.

The chain combines TRBV4-1 with TRBJ2-3, with 9 positions matching TRBD1. The germline V gene has CDR1 MGHRA and CDR2 YSYEKL. The V and J ends lost 2 bases and 3 bases, in that order; junction bases with no gene match: 9. CDR3 length equals 17 residues. The CDR3 spells CASSQPDRGWQTDTQYF. The CDR3 DNA reads as TGCGCCAGCAGCCAACCGGACAGGGGATGGCAGACAGATACGCAGTATTTT.

V gene TRBV6-4 combines with J gene TRBJ2-2, with TRBD1 identical over 8 bases. Germline CDR1 reads MRHNA; CDR2 reads SNTAGT. V gave up 4 bases and J gave up 2 bases; unmatched junction bases: 3. This CDR3 region has 15 residues. The CDR3 spells CASSVAGGNTGELFF. DNA for the CDR3: TGTGCCAGCAGTGTAGCAGGGGGCAACACCGGGGAGCTGTTTTTT.

This chain links TRBV7-8 with TRBJ2-3; 11 bases are a match to TRBD2. Germline V gene data show CDR1 as SGHVS and CDR2 as FQNEAQ. This CDR3 has 15 residues. V lost 7 bases and J lost 5; bases outside the gene matches: 8. CDR3 sequence: CASTQLAGVGDTQYF. The CDR3 DNA reads TGTGCCAGCACCCAACTAGCGGGAGTGGGAGATACGCAGTATTTT.

J is TRBJ2-7 and V is TRBV18; 9 bases line up with TRBD1. Trimming at V came to 4 bases and at J to 5 bases, leaving 6 bases not matched to a gene. There are 14 residues in the CDR3. The germline CDR1 and CDR2 sequences are KGHSH and LQKENI. For the CDR3, the DNA is TGTGCCAGCTCACTGGGACAGGGTGCCAACGAGCAGTACTTC. Translated: CASSLGQGANEQYF. Based on the CDR3 plus reference TRBV18 and TRBJ2-7, the full variable domain is NAGVMQNPRHLVRRRGQEARLRCSPMKGHSHVYWYRQLPEEGLKFMVYLQKENIIDESGMPKERFSAEFPKEGPSILRIQQVVRGDSAAYFCASSLGQGANEQYFGPGTRLTVT.

The chain couples TRBV5-1 to TRBJ2-5; TRBD2 matches 7 bases. Looked up from germline, CDR1 is SGHRS and CDR2 is YFSETQ. V was clipped by 0 bases and J by 5 bases; unmatched bases: 4. The CDR3 is made up of 14 amino acids. CDR3 nucleotide sequence: TGCGCCAGCAGCTTGGGGGGGGGAGCGGAGACCCAGTACTTC. It translates to CASSLGGGAETQYF.

This chain uses TRBV28 with TRBJ2-5, with 8 bases aligning to TRBD1. The CDR3 is 14 residues long. Trimming took 6 bases from V and 12 from J; bases not matched to a gene: 15. Germline CDR1 and CDR2: MDHEN and SYDVKM. In DNA, the CDR3 is TGTGCCAGCAGGCCGCCGGGACAGGACAACCAGAAGTACTTC. Its protein is CASRPPGQDNQKYF.

V gene TRBV2 combines with J gene TRBJ1-1, with 7 bases fitting TRBD1. The V gene end was trimmed by 4 bases and the J gene end by 0 bases; junction bases not matched to a gene: 5. CDR3 length: 15 residues. In germline, CDR1 is SNHLY, CDR2 FYNNEI. The CDR3 sequence is CASSGTDRMNTEAFF. CDR3 nucleotide sequence: TGTGCCAGCAGTGGGACGGACAGGATGAACACTGAAGCTTTCTTT.

This rearrangement joins TRBV11-2 to TRBJ1-4; D may be TRBD1 (5 bases). The CDR3 loop spans 15 amino acids. The germline V and J ends were trimmed by 5 bases and 0 bases, with 10 bases remaining between them. Germline V gene lookup returns CDR1 SGHAT and CDR2 FQNNGV. Here the CDR3 reads CASSRTSATNEKLFF. For the CDR3, the DNA is TGTGCCAGCAGCCGGACATCCGCAACTAATGAAAAACTGTTTTTT. Full variable domain (remainder filled in from reference TRBV11-2 and TRBJ1-4): EAGVAQSPRYKIIEKRQSVAFWCNPISGHATLYWYQQILGQGPKLLIQFQNNGVVDDSQLPKDRFSAERLKGVDSTLKIQPAKLEDSAVYLCASSRTSATNEKLFFGSGTQLSVL.